A single sample is the source of the 11 T cell receptor beta chains below, sequenced in a study of Graves' ophthalmopathy and Graves' hyperthyroidism. TCR beta CDR3 amplification used RNA transcripts. The first round was an RT-PCR with HTBI primers, and the second round was a multiplex PCR. MiXCR, run by TCRdb on the multiplex PCR reads, gives a single entry per CDR3 protein. The sample shows roughly 400,000 distinct CDR3 sequences, around 18% of them seen only once. Specimen: peripheral blood. These receptors all stem from a woman between 18 and 29 years old with Graves' ophthalmopathy.

This clonotype has a count of ten or more. The CDR3 here is CSVNRDRLNTEAFF. The CDR3, as DNA: TGCAGCGTTAACCGGGACAGACTTAACACTGAAGCTTTCTTT. The rearrangement uses TRBV29-1 and TRBJ1-1, with 7 nucleotides matching TRBD1. J lost 2 bases, V lost 5 bases, and 8 bases had no gene match. Germline V gives CDR1 SQVTM, CDR2 ANQGSEA. This CDR3 has 14 amino acids.

This clonotype was picked up many times. This chain connects TRBV20-1 to TRBJ2-7; TRBD2 aligns across 11 bases. J gave up 5 bases and V 1 base, and 4 bases lay outside the gene matches. Germline V gene data show CDR1 as DFQATT and CDR2 as SNEGSKA (reference sequence). There are 14 residues in the CDR3. In nucleotides, the CDR3 is TGCAGTGCTAGAGTACTAGCGGGGGTCAACGAGCAGTACTTC. This encodes CSARVLAGVNEQYF.

This clonotype was recorded many times. Relative to the germline gene, one junction end is altered; a read error may explain this. The CDR3 loop reads CASRPQGARQEAQYF. For the CDR3, the DNA is TGTGCCAGCAGACCACAGGGGGCGCGTCAAGAGGCCCAGTACTTC. The V and J genes are TRBV6-2 or TRBV6-3 and TRBJ2-5; 9 bases match TRBD1. This CDR3 region has 15 residues. From germline, CDR1 is MNHEY and CDR2 SVGEGT.

At least ten counts were recorded for this clonotype. V is TRBV11-2 and J is TRBJ1-1, with D possibly TRBD1 on 6 matching bases. The V and J ends lost 0 bases and 0 bases respectively, with 11 bases between them. CDR3 length: 16 residues. Germline values: CDR1 SGHAT, CDR2 FQNNGV. DNA of the CDR3: TGTGCCAGCAGCTTAGATCGGGGGCGGTTGAACACTGAAGCTTTCTTT. As protein: CASSLDRGRLNTEAFF.

The table lists this clonotype with many counts. The rearrangement links TRBV11-2 to TRBJ2-7; D might be TRBD1 (5 bases). From germline, CDR1 is SGHAT and CDR2 FQNNGV. V was shortened by 5 bases and J by 6 bases, with 14 bases between the two germline ends. This CDR3 is built from 13 residues. CDR3 bases: TGTGCCAGCAGCCCTCATACCCAGGGCGAGCAGTACTTC. As protein: CASSPHTQGEQYF. Full variable domain (outside the CDR3, taken from reference TRBV11-2 and TRBJ2-7): EAGVAQSPRYKIIEKRQSVAFWCNPISGHATLYWYQQILGQGPKLLIQFQNNGVVDDSQLPKDRFSAERLKGVDSTLKIQPAKLEDSAVYLCASSPHTQGEQYFGPGTRLTVT.

This clonotype was detected ten times or more. The chain employs TRBV18 and TRBJ2-6; D possibly corresponds to TRBD2 (7 bases). The CDR3 is 18 residues long. Germline V gives CDR1 KGHSH, CDR2 LQKENI. The V end was cut by 4 bases, the J end by 2 bases, with 18 bases between. CDR3 in amino acids: CASSLEMGGRTGANVLTF. The CDR3 DNA reads TGTGCCAGCTCACTGGAGATGGGGGGGCGCACTGGGGCCAACGTCCTGACTTTC.

This clonotype was found many times. This rearrangement joins TRBV4-2 to TRBJ1-3; 8 positions agree with TRBD1. The ends lost 4 bases at V and 0 bases at J; junction bases unmatched: 5. The germline V gene has CDR1 LGHNA and CDR2 YNFKEQ. The CDR3 consists of 16 residues. The CDR3 coding sequence is TGTGCCAGCAGCCGGGACAGGTATTTCTCTGGAAACACCATATATTTT. This encodes CASSRDRYFSGNTIYF.

The V and J genes are TRBV6-2 or TRBV6-3 and TRBJ2-7; D ambiguous. The germline CDR1 and CDR2 sequences are MNHEY and SVGEGT. The CDR3 sequence is 12 residues long. Trimming took 7 bases from V and 4 from J, leaving 11 bases between them. CDR3 bases: TGTGCCAGCAAATCCGGATTTTACGAGCAGTACTTC. It yields the protein CASKSGFYEQYF.

This clonotype was seen ten or more times. V and J are TRBV12-3 or TRBV12-4 and TRBJ2-7, with D uncertain. V dropped 1 base and J dropped 3 bases, with 10 bases sitting between them. The CDR3 length is 14 residues. The DNA for the CDR3 is TGTGCCAGCAGTTTAGGGGTGGCTAGCTACGAGCAGTACTTC. Translated: CASSLGVASYEQYF.

Only a few counts were recorded for this clonotype. This chain uses TRBV13 with TRBJ2-5; D is perhaps TRBD2 (7 bases). Germline CDR1 is PRHDT and CDR2 is FYEKMQ (reference sequence). The CDR3 sequence is 12 residues long. V was pared by 5 bases and J by 9 bases, with 13 bases between. Written as DNA, the CDR3 is TGTGCCAGCAGCGGCGGGGGCCCGGCCCAGTACTTC. As protein: CASSGGGPAQYF.

This clonotype was counted at least ten times. The chain couples TRBV2 to TRBJ2-4; 7 bases match TRBD1. The CDR3 extends over 14 amino acids. After removal of 4 bases from V and 2 bases from J, the junction contained 2 bases not matched to a gene. Germline values: CDR1 SNHLY, CDR2 FYNNEI. The CDR3 region has the DNA TGTGCCAGCAGTGTGACAGGGTCCAAAAACATTCAGTACTTC. Translated: CASSVTGSKNIQYF. The full variable domain, in which reference TRBV2 and TRBJ2-4 provide the parts outside the CDR3, is EPEVTQTPSHQVTQMGQEVILRCVPISNHLYFYWYRQILGQKVEFLVSFYNNEISEKSEIFDDQFSVERPDGSNFTLKIRSTKLEDSAMYFCASSVTGSKNIQYFGAGTRLSVL.